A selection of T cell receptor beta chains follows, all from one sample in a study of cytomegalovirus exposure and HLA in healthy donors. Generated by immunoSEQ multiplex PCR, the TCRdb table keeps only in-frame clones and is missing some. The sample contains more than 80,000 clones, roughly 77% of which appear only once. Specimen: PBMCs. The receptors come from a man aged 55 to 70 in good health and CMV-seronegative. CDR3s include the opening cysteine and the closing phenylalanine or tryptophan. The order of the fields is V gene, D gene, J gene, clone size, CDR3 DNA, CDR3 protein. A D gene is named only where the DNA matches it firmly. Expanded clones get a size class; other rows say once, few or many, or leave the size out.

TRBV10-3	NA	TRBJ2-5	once	TGTGCCATCAGTGGCCGGGGTGAAGAGACCCAGTACTTC	CAISGRGEETQYF
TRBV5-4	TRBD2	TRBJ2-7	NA	TGTGCCAGCAGCTTGGGACTAGCGGAACCTTACGAGCAGTACTTC	CASSLGLAEPYEQYF
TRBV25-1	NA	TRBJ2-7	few	TGTGCCAGCAGCATAGCCTACGAGCAGTACTTC	CASSIAYEQYF
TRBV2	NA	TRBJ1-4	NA	TGTGCCAGCAGCCTCGGACAGAATCCTAATGAAAAACTGTTTTTT	CASSLGQNPNEKLFF
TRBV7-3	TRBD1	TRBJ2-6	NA	TGTGCCAGCAGCTTGCCCCAGGGGGCGGGGGGGGCCAACGTCCTGACTTTC	CASSLPQGAGGANVLTF
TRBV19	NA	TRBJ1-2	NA	TGTGCCAGTACATCCGGACCCGAGGGCGGCTACACCTTC	CASTSGPEGGYTF
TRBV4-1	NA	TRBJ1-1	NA	TGCGCCAGCGTCTCCGGGGGGAACACTGAAGCTTTCTTT	CASVSGGNTEAFF
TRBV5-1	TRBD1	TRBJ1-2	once	TGCGCCAGCAGCCCAATTGGGACAGACTATGGCTACACCTTC	CASSPIGTDYGYTF
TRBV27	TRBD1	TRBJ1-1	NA	TGTGCCAGCAGTTCCCGCCTTTCCGACAGGGAAAACACTGAAGCTTTCTTT	CASSSRLSDRENTEAFF
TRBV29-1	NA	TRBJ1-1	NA	TGCAGCGTTGAAGTGGCCTCTGGTACTGAAGCTTTCTTT	CSVEVASGTEAFF
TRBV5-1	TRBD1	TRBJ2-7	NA	TGCGCCAGCAGCTTGTGCGGTTTCGGTAGGACAGGGGAGAACGAGCAGTACTTC	CASSLCGFGRTGENEQYF
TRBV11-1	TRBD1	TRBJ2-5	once	TGTGCCAGTCGGACAGGACAAGAGACCCAGTACTTC	CASRTGQETQYF
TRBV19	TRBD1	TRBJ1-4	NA	TGTGCCAGTAGTAAGACAGGGGGAAATGAAAAACTGTTTTTT	CASSKTGGNEKLFF
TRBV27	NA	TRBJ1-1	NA	TGTGCCAGCAAACGCGGGGGGATCACTGAAGCTTTCTTT	CASKRGGITEAFF
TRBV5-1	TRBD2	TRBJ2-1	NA	TGCGCCAGCAGCTCCTTTCGGGGGGGCCGGAATGAGCAGTTCTTC	CASSSFRGGRNEQFF
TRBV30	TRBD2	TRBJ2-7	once	TGTGCCTGGAGCACCGGGTCTAGCGGGGGGGCAAGCGAGCAGTACTTC	CAWSTGSSGGASEQYF
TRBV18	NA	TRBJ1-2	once	TGTGCCAGCTCACCCGCGGGCCAGAGTAACTATGGCTACACCTTC	CASSPAGQSNYGYTF
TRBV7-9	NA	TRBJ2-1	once	TGTGCCAGCAGCCCACCCCAGGGGCAAGGCAATGAGCAGTTCTTC	CASSPPQGQGNEQFF
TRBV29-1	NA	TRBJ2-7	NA	TGCAGCGTTTCGACAGGGGACTACTACGAGCAGTACTTC	CSVSTGDYYEQYF
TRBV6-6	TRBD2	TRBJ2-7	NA	TGTGCCAGCAGTCTGACTAGCGGGTCTGGCGAGCAGTACTTC	CASSLTSGSGEQYF
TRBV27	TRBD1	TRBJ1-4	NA	TGTGCCAGCAGTAAACAGGGGGTGGAAAAACTGTTTTTT	CASSKQGVEKLFF
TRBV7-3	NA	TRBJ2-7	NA	TGTGCCAGCAGCGGACAGAGGGGTCCGCCCTACGAGCAGTACTTC	CASSGQRGPPYEQYF
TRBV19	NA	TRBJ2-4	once	TGTGCCAGTAGTATCGGACACGGAAACATTCAGTACTTC	CASSIGHGNIQYF
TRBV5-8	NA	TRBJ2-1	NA	TGTGCCAGCAGCTTTTCAGGGTTTAATGAGCAGTTCTTC	CASSFSGFNEQFF
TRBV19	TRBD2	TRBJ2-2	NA	TGTGCCAGTAGCGGGGGGTGGGCGAACACCGGGGAGCTGTTTTTT	CASSGGWANTGELFF